The 7 T cell receptor beta chains below all came from one sample that was sequenced in a study of prognosis after radiotherapy for stage I lung cancer. Two-round multiplex PCR amplified TCR beta CDR3 from genomic DNA. The authors ran first-round PCR with primers specific to each TRBV and TRBJ gene. TCRdb re-called the multiplex PCR reads with MiXCR, one entry per CDR3 protein. The sample has tens of thousands of distinct CDR3 sequences, around 22% seen once; the top ten hold 25% to 30%. This material consisted of PBMCs, taken before or after stereotactic body radiation therapy (not recorded which). All receptors come from a donor of 50 years or more with non-small cell lung cancer.

Many counts were recorded for this clonotype. The chain has TRBV3-1 and TRBJ2-7, with TRBD1 matching 8 bases. Per the germline V gene, CDR1 is LGHDT and CDR2 is YNNKEL (reference sequence). CDR3 length: 13 residues. J gave up 7 bases and V 7 bases, and 9 bases lay outside the gene matches. The CDR3 DNA follows: TGTGCCAGCATCGGACAGGGCGTCGGGGAGCAGTACTTC. This translates into CASIGQGVGEQYF.

This clonotype showed up many times. In DNA form, the CDR3 reads TGTGCCAGCTCACCACCGGGGTCAGGGAAGTATGGCTACACCTTC. This encodes CASSPPGSGKYGYTF. The gene calls are TRBV18 and TRBJ1-2; maybe TRBD1 (5 bases). The CDR3 length is 15 residues. Germline V lookup: CDR1 KGHSH, CDR2 LQKENI. V was pared by 0 bases and J by 5 bases, with 13 bases between. The full variable domain, completed using reference TRBV18 and TRBJ1-2, is NAGVMQNPRHLVRRRGQEARLRCSPMKGHSHVYWYRQLPEEGLKFMVYLQKENIIDESGMPKERFSAEFPKEGPSILRIQQVVRGDSAAYFCASSPPGSGKYGYTFGSGTRLTVV.

A note on this clonotype: The junction and the germline gene differ at one end; a read error may be behind it. This rearrangement joins TRBV2 to TRBJ2-7; D is unresolved. Per germline, CDR1 SNHLY and CDR2 FYNNEI. This CDR3 contains 12 residues. The CDR3 region is CASPVAFYGQYF. The CDR3 bases are TGTGCCAGCCCTGTAGCCTTCTACGGGCAGTACTTC.

A note on this clonotype: A much larger clone differs from this one at a single base, so this may be a read error. Because it lacks the conserved phenylalanine or tryptophan at the end, this CDR3 is likely a read error. The chain uses TRBV7-3 and TRBJ2-5; TRBD1 agrees at 11 bases. The CDR3 runs 14 residues. The germline gives CDR1 SGHTA, CDR2 FQGTGA. Trimming at V came to 5 bases and at J to 4 bases, leaving 3 bases not matched to a gene. The CDR3 nucleotides are TGTGCCAGCAGCCCGGGACAGGGGGGAGAGACCCAGTACTTA. Translated, it gives CASSPGQGGETQYL.

There are many counts of this clonotype. This sequence joins TRBV28 and TRBJ2-7; 9 bases fit TRBD2. From germline, CDR1 is MDHEN and CDR2 SYDVKM. CDR3 length: 16 residues. Germline trimming cut 11 bases from V and 6 bases from J; bases unmatched to any gene: 20. The CDR3 nucleotides read TGTGCCTCGAGGCGGGGGGGGCTAGCGGCCGCCATCGAGCAGTACTTC. This sequence encodes CASRRGGLAAAIEQYF.

At least ten counts were recorded for this clonotype. The rearrangement joins TRBV29-1 to TRBJ2-7; D is ambiguous. CDR1 and CDR2 from the germline V gene are SQVTM and ANQGSEA. CDR3 size: 15 residues. V gave up 4 bases and J gave up 2 bases, with 18 bases separating them. The CDR3 here is CSVAGSSHDAYEQYF. The CDR3 DNA follows: TGCAGCGTTGCTGGCAGTTCTCACGACGCCTACGAGCAGTACTTC.

A note on this clonotype: One base away lies a much larger clone, so this may be a sequencing read error. CDR3 coding DNA: TGTGCTAGTGGTTTGGCCACAGAAGAGAACCAGTACTTC. Translated, it gives CASGLATEENQYF. This chain uses TRBV12-5 with TRBJ2-5; no clear D. The V gene's germline CDR1 is LGHNT and CDR2 FRNRAP. The CDR3 is made up of 13 amino acids.